These 8 T cell receptor beta chains came from one sample sequenced in a study of T cell responses to AZD1222 COVID-19 vaccine. Produced via immunoSEQ multiplex PCR; TCRdb's table is partial and in-frame only. The data hold about 160,000 clones, with 92% observed a single time. The input for sequencing was peripheral blood, taken on day 0 of MenACWY control vaccination. These receptor sequences come from an adult in good health.

The chain uses TRBV19 and TRBJ1-1, with 8 bases that match TRBD1. V trimming: 5 bases; J trimming: 5 bases; junction bases outside the gene matches: 10. Germline lookup yields CDR1 LNHDA and CDR2 SQIVND (reference sequence). CDR3 length: 15 amino acids. The CDR3 is CASSQRRQGATEAFF. Written as DNA, the CDR3 is TGTGCCAGTAGTCAACGAAGGCAGGGGGCGACTGAAGCTTTCTTT.

V and J are TRBV29-1 and TRBJ1-1; D remains ambiguous. The germline V and J ends were trimmed by 7 bases and 6 bases, with 9 bases remaining between them. This CDR3 has 10 residues. Germline V lookup: CDR1 SQVTM, CDR2 ANQGSEA. The CDR3 protein is CSAAGPEAFF. The CDR3, as DNA: TGCAGCGCCGCCGGGCCTGAAGCTTTCTTT.

In regard to this clone: Sequence at one end of the junction differs from germline and may be a read error. The V gene is TRBV19, the J gene TRBJ1-2, with 7 bases identical to TRBD1. Germline V gives CDR1 LNHDA, CDR2 SQIVND (reference sequence). CDR3 length: 11 amino acids. This CDR3 reads CASSPGGSALF. DNA for the CDR3: TGTGCCAGTAGCCCAGGGGGGTCGGCCCTCTTC.

The count of this clone is one. This chain uses TRBV28 with TRBJ1-2; D gene uncertain. Per germline, CDR1 MDHEN and CDR2 SYDVKM. V shed 6 bases and J shed 2 bases, with 10 bases lying between them. This CDR3 has 13 residues. The DNA of the CDR3 is TGTGCCAGCAGAACACAGACAAACTATGGCTACACCTTC. It specifies CASRTQTNYGYTF.

This clone was detected only a few times. This chain links TRBV11-2 with TRBJ1-6; D gene ambiguous. Per the germline V gene, CDR1 is SGHAT and CDR2 is FQNNGV. The V gene lost 7 bases and the J gene lost 0 bases, with 10 bases spanning the gap. The CDR3 length is 15 residues. The DNA of the CDR3 is TGTGCCAGCAACCGCGATAGCTCCTATAATTCACCCCTCCACTTT. Its translation: CASNRDSSYNSPLHF.

A few counts support this clone. This sequence joins TRBV7-2 and TRBJ1-2, with D tentatively TRBD1 (5 bases). Germline V gives CDR1 SGHTA, CDR2 FQGNSA. The CDR3 sequence is 15 residues long. Trimming left V 1 base short and J 4 bases short, with 13 bases between. In DNA form, the CDR3 reads TGTGCCAGCAGCTTAGTGCTAACAGGTGGCTATGGCTACACCTTC. This sequence encodes CASSLVLTGGYGYTF.

This chain joins TRBV28 and TRBJ1-1; D is perhaps TRBD1 (5 bases). V lost 1 base to trimming and J lost 0 bases, with 12 bases between them. This CDR3 is 16 amino acids long. Germline CDR1 and CDR2: MDHEN and SYDVKM. The CDR3 reads CASSLFLQGLNTEAFF. In nucleotides, the CDR3 is TGTGCCAGCAGTTTATTCCTTCAGGGTCTGAACACTGAAGCTTTCTTT.

This chain uses TRBV6-2 or TRBV6-3 with TRBJ1-2; D unresolved. This CDR3 has 13 amino acids. CDR1 and CDR2 from the germline V gene are MNHEY and SVGEGT. V lost 6 bases, J lost 7 bases, and 15 bases lay in between. Here the CDR3 reads CASSQPIGGGYTF. As DNA, the CDR3 is TGTGCCAGCAGCCAACCAATTGGCGGTGGCTACACCTTC.